This T cell receptor (beta chain) is drawn from a study of regulatory T cells in long-lasting Graves disease (TCRdb year 2021). Background for the entire study: Antithyroid drugs had been taken for less than 3 months by newly diagnosed Graves' disease patients. The study was conducted in China and was registered as a clinical trial. A total of roughly 35 samples underwent TCR sequencing: some 13 from persistent and around 20 from newly diagnosed Graves' disease patients. This study used TCR sequencing and RNA sequencing of peripheral blood to compare persistent Graves' disease patients against newly diagnosed Graves' disease patients.

The time point tag for this specimen amounts to: newly diagnosed GD, antithyroid drugs for less than 3 months. RNA was extracted from PBMCs in TRIzol for both TCR sequencing and RNA sequencing. The diagnosis of Graves' disease followed American Thyroid Association guidelines. Patients were recruited from an endocrinology department in Xi'an, China. Each patient gave 8.5 to 9.5 milliliters of peripheral blood, collected in an EDTA anticoagulant tube. PBMCs were isolated by Ficoll Paque Plus density gradient separation without further T cell sorting. An Agilent 2100 Bioanalyzer and agarose gel were used to check RNA quality, while a NanoDrop 2000 measured RNA concentration. Receptors were amplified or captured by multiplex PCR. Sequencer: Illumina HiSeq 4000. To build TCR beta libraries, CDR3 regions were amplified by Arm-PCR using iRepertoire HTBI primers. Before sequencing, the PCR products went through gel purification. As for the original processing: Gene usage analysis of CDR3 amino acid clonotypes used the 60 to 80 TRBV and 14 to 15 TRBJ segments found across samples. Filtered high-quality paired reads were merged into contigs using COPE and FqMerger. BLAST was used to align contigs to IMGT TRBV, TRBD and TRBJ reference genes, with CDR3 defined following IMGT. Clonotypes above 0.1% frequency were classified as highly expanded clones. Shannon entropy was used to measure repertoire diversity, and the Gini coefficient was used to measure V-J evenness. A clonotype found in more than one individual was treated as public. Clones were called with MiXCR by TCRdb after fastp trimmed the public reads at Q25, and only in-frame beta chains were retained. Records with the same CDR3 protein are collapsed into one entry carrying the most frequent genes and DNA. The V and J calls and clone size are TCRdb's, not the authors'. The sample data list about 560,000 distinct CDR3 sequences, and roughly 16% of these were observed just once. The biggest ten clones account for 12% of the sample.

The junction shows trimming of 2 bases on V and 3 bases on J, and the gene matches do not reach 4 bases of it. CDR1 and CDR2 are drawn from the germline V gene: MNHNS, SASEGT. The CDR3 sequence holds 15 residues, the cysteine and phenylalanine included. The DNA shown is the 45-base CDR3, in frame from base 1. The research as a whole found: Only peripheral blood was studied, because thyroid tissue, the primary lesion, was inaccessible. Persistent disease showed preferential use of TRBV28, TRBJ1-2 and TRBJ2-5, whereas newly diagnosed disease favored TRBV20-1 and TRBJ2-1. The authors acknowledged the small sample size as a limitation that may reduce accuracy. More public clonotypes were shared among persistent patients (fewer than 3,000) than among newly diagnosed patients (just under 1,000). Compared with newly diagnosed patients, patients with persistent Graves' disease had lower TCR Shannon entropy and fewer highly expanded clones, which suggests clonal expansion. Sequencing and analysis were limited to the TCR beta chain.

Turning to this clonotype: Its antigen is still unknown. Base qualities are not at hand, and no much larger clone is one base apart.

Separately, the same data were catalogued under a study of T cells in Graves' hyperthyroidism and ophthalmopathy. The second paper further reports: A patient counted as having stable Graves' hyperthyroidism if no progression to ophthalmopathy occurred over 18 months of follow-up. Hyperthyroidism patients were newly diagnosed, with disease duration under 2 months, and aged 18 to 65 years. The study excluded patients with uncontrolled infections, other autoimmune diseases, pregnancy or lactation. Diagnoses relied on clinical symptoms, serum thyroxine and TRAb, thyroid ultrasound and orbital computed tomography. A first-round RT-PCR of the TCR CDR3 used the HTBI primer set with the Qiagen OneStep RT-PCR kit. Most expanded thyroid clonotypes (frequency above 0.001) were also found in blood, which suggests that blood repertoires may mirror thyroid immune responses. Ophthalmopathy was separated from stable hyperthyroidism by a 13 V-J signature model, with approximately 90% sensitivity and about 81% specificity obtained in cross-validation and 80%/75% obtained in testing. In validation, the model predicted progression to ophthalmopathy with roughly 66% sensitivity and approximately 74% specificity, a median of about 6.7 months before onset. To identify distinguishing TCR V-J signatures, a discovery cohort of around 98 patients was used, comprising 40 to 45 with Graves' ophthalmopathy and roughly 60 with stable Graves' hyperthyroidism. An independent validation cohort of 18 to 20 hyperthyroidism patients and 17 patients who later progressed to ophthalmopathy tested prospective prediction of ophthalmopathy. For training and testing, the 100 patients in the discovery cohort were randomly divided in a 7:3 ratio. In about 6 Graves' hyperthyroidism patients, the study also compared T-cell repertoires from thyroid tissue with T-cell repertoires from blood. Following sampling, methimazole starting at 30 mg daily was given to hyperthyroidism patients, and high-dose intravenous methylprednisolone was given to ophthalmopathy patients. Libraries were constructed in a second round of multiplex PCR, after which size selection and purification were carried out. Sequencing of the libraries was done on an Illumina HiSeq2000 using paired-end 100 bp reads. SOAPnuke was used to process the raw data, removing reads that contained adapters or uncalled bases, had a mean Phred below 15, or lacked an exact match to the constant primer or identifier. High-quality paired reads were merged using COPE v1.2.5, and each unique nucleotide sequence was defined as a clonotype. MiTCR v1.1 was used to align clonotypes to the IMGT TRBV, TRBD and TRBJ reference segments. Only V-J combinations with frequency above 0.0001, covering about 99% of repertoires, were analysed. A TCS score was defined as the ratio of F50 (clonal expansion) to E x V (chaos), with BLOSUM62-based TCRdist applied between CDR3 peptides within each V-J. Welch's t-statistics and random forest reduced 450 to 600 V-J features to under 15, which were used in a naive Bayes classifier (R e1071). Sample size was not statistically predetermined, and investigators were not blinded to group allocation. TCR Vbeta CDR3 sequencing of fewer than 150 peripheral blood samples (more than 40 ophthalmopathy, 75 to 80 hyperthyroidism and roughly 17 progressor patients) is reported in the paper.

Specimen: peripheral blood mononuclear cells (PBMCs), collected at new diagnosis, from a patient treated with antithyroid drugs. The rearrangement combines TRBV6-1 with TRBJ1-3; a stretch of 7 junction bases matches TRBD1. This clonotype was sampled from a man aged 18 to 29 with Graves disease. Donor details come from another sample of the same person, matched by shared clones. In nucleotide form, the sequence is TGTGCCAGCAGTGAAAGACAGGGATATGGAAACACCATATATTTT. Translated, this gives CASSERQGYGNTIYF.